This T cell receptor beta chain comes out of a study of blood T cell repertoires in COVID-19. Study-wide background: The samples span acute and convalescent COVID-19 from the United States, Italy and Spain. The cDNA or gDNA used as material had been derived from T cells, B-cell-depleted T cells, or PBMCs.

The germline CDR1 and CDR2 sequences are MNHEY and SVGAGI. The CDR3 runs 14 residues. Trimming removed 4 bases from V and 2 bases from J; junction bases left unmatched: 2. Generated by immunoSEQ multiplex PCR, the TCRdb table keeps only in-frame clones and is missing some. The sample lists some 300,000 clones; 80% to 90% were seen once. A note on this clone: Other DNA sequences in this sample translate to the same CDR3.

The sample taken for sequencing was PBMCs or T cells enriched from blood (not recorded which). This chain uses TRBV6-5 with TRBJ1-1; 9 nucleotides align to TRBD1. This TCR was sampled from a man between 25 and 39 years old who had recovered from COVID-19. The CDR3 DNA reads TGTGCCAGCAGTTGGGACAGGGCTAACACTGAAGCTTTCTTT. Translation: CASSWDRANTEAFF.